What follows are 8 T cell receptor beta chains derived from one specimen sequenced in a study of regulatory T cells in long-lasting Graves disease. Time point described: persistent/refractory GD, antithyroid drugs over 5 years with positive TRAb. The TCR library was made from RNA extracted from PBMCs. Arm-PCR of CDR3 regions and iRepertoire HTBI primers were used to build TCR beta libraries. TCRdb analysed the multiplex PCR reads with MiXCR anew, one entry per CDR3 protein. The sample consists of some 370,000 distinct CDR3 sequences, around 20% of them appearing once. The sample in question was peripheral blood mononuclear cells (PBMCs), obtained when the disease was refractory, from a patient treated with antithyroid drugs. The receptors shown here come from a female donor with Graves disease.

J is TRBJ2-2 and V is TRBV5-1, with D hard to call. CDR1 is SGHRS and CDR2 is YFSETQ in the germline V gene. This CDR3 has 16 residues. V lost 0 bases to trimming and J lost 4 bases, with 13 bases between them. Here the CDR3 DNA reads TGCGCCAGCAGCTTGGAGGTGGGATTGGGCACCGGGGAGCTGTTTTTT. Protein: CASSLEVGLGTGELFF.

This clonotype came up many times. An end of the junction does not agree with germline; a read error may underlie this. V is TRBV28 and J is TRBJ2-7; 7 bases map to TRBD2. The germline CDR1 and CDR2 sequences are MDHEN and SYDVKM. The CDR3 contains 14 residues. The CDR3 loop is CVSTKLGGSYEQYF. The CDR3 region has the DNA TGTGTCAGCACCAAGTTGGGGGGGTCCTACGAGCAGTACTTC.

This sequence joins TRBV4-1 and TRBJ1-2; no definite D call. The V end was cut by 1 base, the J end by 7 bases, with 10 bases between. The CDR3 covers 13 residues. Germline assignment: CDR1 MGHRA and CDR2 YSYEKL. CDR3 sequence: CASSQGGGLGYTF. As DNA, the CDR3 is TGCGCCAGCAGCCAAGGAGGAGGTCTTGGCTACACCTTC.

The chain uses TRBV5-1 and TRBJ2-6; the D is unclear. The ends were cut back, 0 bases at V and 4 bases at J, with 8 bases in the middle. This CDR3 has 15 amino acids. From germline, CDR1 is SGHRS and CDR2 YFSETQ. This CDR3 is CASSLARTGANVLTF. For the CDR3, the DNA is TGCGCCAGCAGCTTGGCCAGGACCGGGGCCAACGTCCTGACTTTC.

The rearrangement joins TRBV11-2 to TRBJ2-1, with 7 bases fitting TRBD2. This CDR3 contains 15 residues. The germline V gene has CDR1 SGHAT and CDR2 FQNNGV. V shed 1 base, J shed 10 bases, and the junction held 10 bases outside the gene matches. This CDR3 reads CASSLGRSSGGEQFF. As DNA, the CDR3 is TGTGCCAGCAGCTTAGGGAGGTCTAGCGGAGGAGAGCAGTTCTTC.

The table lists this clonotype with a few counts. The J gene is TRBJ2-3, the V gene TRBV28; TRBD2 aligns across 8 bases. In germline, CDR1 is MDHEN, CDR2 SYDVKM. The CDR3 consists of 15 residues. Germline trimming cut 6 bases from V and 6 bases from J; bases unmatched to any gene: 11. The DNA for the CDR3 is TGTGCCAGCAGCGGTAGCGGGACCGTGGCGGATACGCAGTATTTT. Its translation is CASSGSGTVADTQYF.

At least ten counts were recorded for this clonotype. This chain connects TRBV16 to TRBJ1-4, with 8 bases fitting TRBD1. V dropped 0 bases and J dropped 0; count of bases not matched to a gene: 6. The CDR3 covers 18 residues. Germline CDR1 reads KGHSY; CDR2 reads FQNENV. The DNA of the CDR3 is TGTGCCAGCAGCCAATCCGGGACAGGCGTTGCAACTAATGAAAAACTGTTTTTT. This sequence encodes CASSQSGTGVATNEKLFF.

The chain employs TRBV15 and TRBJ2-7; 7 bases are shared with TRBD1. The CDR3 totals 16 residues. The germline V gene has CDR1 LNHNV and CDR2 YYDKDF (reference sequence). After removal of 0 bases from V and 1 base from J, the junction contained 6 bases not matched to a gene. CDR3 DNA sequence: TGTGCCACCAGCAGAGATAGGACAGGAACATCCTACGAGCAGTACTTC. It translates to CATSRDRTGTSYEQYF.